These 23 T cell receptor beta chains were all obtained from the same sample, sequenced in a study of T cell changes during pregnancy in multiple sclerosis. Produced via immunoSEQ multiplex PCR; TCRdb's table is partial and in-frame only. The sample has about 40,000 clones; roughly nine tenths are singletons. This sample comprised CD4+ T cells from peripheral blood mononuclear cells, obtained in the first trimester of pregnancy. The receptors stem from a female donor with multiple sclerosis, enrolled in a pregnancy study.

CDR3: CASSPTGDGYTF. The CDR3 DNA sequence: TGCGCCAGCAGCCCGACAGGGGACGGCTACACCTTC. This rearrangement joins TRBV5-1 to TRBJ1-2; 8 bases line up with TRBD1. From germline, CDR1 is SGHRS and CDR2 YFSETQ. The CDR3 runs to 12 residues. V dropped 4 bases and J dropped 8; count of bases not matched to a gene: 4.

This chain joins TRBV4-2 and TRBJ1-1, with D possibly being TRBD1 (5 bases). The germline gives CDR1 LGHNA, CDR2 YNFKEQ. V lost 0 bases and J 0 bases, leaving 8 bases between the germline ends. CDR3 length equals 15 residues. CDR3 residues: CASSQDQGLNTEAFF. The CDR3 bases are TGTGCCAGCAGCCAAGATCAGGGCTTGAACACTGAAGCTTTCTTT.

The genes are TRBV2 and TRBJ2-1; weak D call: TRBD1 (6 bases). The CDR3 is 15 amino acids. The V and J ends lost 1 base and 9 bases respectively, with 16 bases between them. Per the germline V gene, CDR1 is SNHLY and CDR2 is FYNNEI. The CDR3, as DNA: TGTGCCAGCAGTGAAGGGACCGCGGACAGTTCTGAGCAGTTCTTC. This encodes CASSEGTADSSEQFF.

The V gene is TRBV7-2, the J gene TRBJ1-5, with D hard to call. CDR3 size: 14 residues. The ends were cut back, 1 base at V and 2 bases at J, with 6 bases in the middle. Per germline, CDR1 SGHTA and CDR2 FQGNSA. CDR3 region: CASSLVAGNQPQHF. The CDR3 nucleotides read TGTGCCAGCAGCTTAGTAGCAGGCAATCAGCCCCAGCATTTT. The variable domain in full, with the rest retrieved from reference TRBV7-2 and TRBJ1-5, is GAGVSQSPSNKVTEKGKDVELRCDPISGHTALYWYRQSLGQGLEFLIYFQGNSAPDKSGLPSDRFSAERTGGSVSTLTIQRTQQEDSAVYLCASSLVAGNQPQHFGDGTRLSIL.

This clone was counted between two and nine times. J is TRBJ1-1 and V is TRBV6-1; D is unresolved. The germline V gene encodes CDR1 MNHNS and CDR2 SASEGT. Trimming removed 6 bases from V and 1 base from J, with 9 bases in between. The CDR3 sequence is 13 residues long. The CDR3 region is CASSVDWNTEAFF. CDR3 in DNA: TGTGCCAGCAGCGTTGACTGGAACACTGAAGCTTTCTTT.

This clone was seen a handful of times. The chain joins TRBV4-2 to TRBJ2-1; 12 nucleotides agree with TRBD2. V trimming: 3 bases; J trimming: 2 bases; junction bases outside the gene matches: 8. The CDR3 length is 18 residues. Germline V lookup: CDR1 LGHNA, CDR2 YNFKEQ. CDR3 in DNA: TGTGCCAGCAGCCAGGCTAGCGGGAGGGCCGAGGCCTACAATGAGCAGTTCTTC. As protein: CASSQASGRAEAYNEQFF.

This chain links TRBV6-1 with TRBJ2-2; D unresolved. V was clipped by 3 bases and J by 0 bases, with 5 bases between them. The CDR3 has 14 amino acids. Germline loops: CDR1 MNHNS, CDR2 SASEGT. The CDR3 sequence is CASSDRPNTGELFF. As DNA, the CDR3 is TGTGCCAGCAGTGACAGGCCGAACACCGGGGAGCTGTTTTTT.

The V call is TRBV7-9, the J call TRBJ2-7, with 8 bases fitting TRBD1. Germline V lookup: CDR1 SEHNR, CDR2 FQNEAQ (reference sequence). The CDR3 sequence is 15 residues long. V lost 5 bases and J lost 3; bases outside the gene matches: 9. In DNA form, the CDR3 reads TGTGCCAGCAGCCCTACCGGGACAGGTGACTACGAGCAGTACTTC. This encodes CASSPTGTGDYEQYF.

This clone was seen only once. The CDR3 coding sequence is TGTGCCAGCAGCAATGGGCTGTATTCCGCCTACGAGCAGTACTTC. Its protein is CASSNGLYSAYEQYF. The chain is built from TRBV21-1 and TRBJ2-7; the table's D call TRBD1 went unverified against the DNA. TRBV21-1 is a recognized pseudogene. This CDR3 is built from 15 residues.

In its sample, this clone was seen once. The J gene is TRBJ2-3, the V gene TRBV6-1; weak D call: TRBD2 (5 bases). Per the germline V gene, CDR1 is MNHNS and CDR2 is SASEGT. The CDR3 length is 13 residues. Trimming left V 9 bases short and J 3 bases short, with 13 bases between. The CDR3 nucleotides are TGTGCCAGTCGGGGAGCCATTACAGATACGCAGTATTTT. This translates into CASRGAITDTQYF.

This chain connects TRBV5-6 to TRBJ1-4; D might be TRBD1 (5 bases). This CDR3 comprises 18 residues. Trimming left V 4 bases short and J 0 bases short, with 19 bases between. The germline gives CDR1 SGHDT, CDR2 YYEEEE. CDR3 sequence (DNA): TGTGCCAGCAGCCGGCTTTCGGGACTCATCTCAACTAATGAAAAACTGTTTTTT. Translated, it gives CASSRLSGLISTNEKLFF.

V gene TRBV10-1 combines with J gene TRBJ2-5; D possibly corresponds to TRBD2 (7 bases). In germline, CDR1 is WNHNN, CDR2 SYGVQD (reference sequence). The CDR3 is 15 residues long. Trimming took off 4 bases at V and 1 base at J, with 13 bases between the two ends. In DNA, the CDR3 is TGCGCCAGCAGTGGTACTAGGGGGGGCCAAGAGACCCAGTACTTC. Protein: CASSGTRGGQETQYF.

The J gene is TRBJ2-1, the V gene TRBV6-1; TRBD2 agrees at 7 bases. The CDR3 has 14 amino acids. In germline, CDR1 is MNHNS, CDR2 SASEGT. With 3 bases clipped from V and 6 bases from J, the junction kept 5 bases outside the gene matches. The CDR3 DNA follows: TGTGCCAGCAGTGACCCGACGGGGGGCAATGAGCAGTTCTTC. Translating gives CASSDPTGGNEQFF.

The gene calls are TRBV19 and TRBJ2-7, with D perhaps TRBD2 (6 bases). Germline-derived CDR1 and CDR2 are LNHDA and SQIVND (reference sequence). V was cut by 3 bases and J by 4 bases, with 16 bases left in between. The CDR3 runs 15 residues. This chain's CDR3 is CASSMAGSGSYEQYF. CDR3 bases: TGTGCCAGTAGTATGGCTGGTAGCGGAAGTTACGAGCAGTACTTC.

This clone was seen once. The chain couples TRBV19 to TRBJ2-7; TRBD2 aligns across 10 bases. CDR3 length equals 14 residues. With 6 bases clipped from V and 2 bases from J, the junction kept 4 bases outside the gene matches. The germline V gene encodes CDR1 LNHDA and CDR2 SQIVND (reference sequence). The CDR3 reads CASSRTSGTYEQYF. In nucleotides, the CDR3 is TGTGCCAGTAGCCGGACTAGCGGAACCTACGAGCAGTACTTC.

The J gene is TRBJ1-3, the V gene TRBV30, with 8 bases lining up with TRBD1. Germline CDR1 reads GTSNPN; CDR2 reads SVGIG (reference sequence). J lost 0 bases, V lost 3 bases, and 4 bases had no gene match. The CDR3 has 15 amino acids. The CDR3 reads CAWRDRVFSGNTIYF. In DNA, the CDR3 is TGTGCCTGGAGGGACAGGGTTTTCTCTGGAAACACCATATATTTT. The full variable domain, completed using reference TRBV30 and TRBJ1-3, is SQTIHQWPATLVQPVGSPLSLECTVEGTSNPNLYWYRQAAGRGLQLLFYSVGIGQISSEVPQNLSASRPQDRQFILSSKKLLLSDSGFYLCAWRDRVFSGNTIYFGEGSWLTVV.

The CDR3 reads CSVRGSASGNTIYF. The CDR3 DNA reads TGCAGCGTCCGGGGTTCCGCTTCTGGAAACACCATATATTTT. The V call is TRBV29-1, the J call TRBJ1-3; D remains unclear. From germline, CDR1 is SQVTM and CDR2 ANQGSEA. This CDR3 is built from 14 residues. Trimming left V 6 bases short and J 1 base short, with 13 bases between.

The J gene is TRBJ2-5, the V gene TRBV18; 8 bases fit TRBD1. The CDR3 consists of 13 residues. Trimming cost V 2 bases and J 4 bases; bases outside gene matches: 0. Looked up from germline, CDR1 is KGHSH and CDR2 is LQKENI. CDR3 sequence reads: CASSPTGGETQYF. The CDR3 DNA reads TGTGCCAGCTCACCAACAGGGGGAGAGACCCAGTACTTC.

This clone was counted a few times. V gene TRBV19 combines with J gene TRBJ1-2, with 9 bases matching TRBD1. The CDR3 has 13 residues. From germline, CDR1 is LNHDA and CDR2 SQIVND (reference sequence). The junction had 2 bases not matched to a gene; V was cut back by 5 bases and J by 4 bases. The DNA for the CDR3 is TGTGCCAGTAGTGGGACAGGGCGCTATGGCTACACCTTC. Translated, it gives CASSGTGRYGYTF.

This chain connects TRBV6-5 to TRBJ2-7; 9 bases align to TRBD1. Germline V gene data show CDR1 as MNHEY and CDR2 as SVGAGI. V trimming: 4 bases; J trimming: 2 bases; junction bases outside the gene matches: 6. The CDR3 length is 15 residues. The DNA for the CDR3 is TGTGCCAGCAGTTCGGGACAGGGAACCCCCTACGAGCAGTACTTC. Translated, it gives CASSSGQGTPYEQYF.

V and J are TRBV29-1 and TRBJ1-2, with D possibly matching TRBD1 (6 bases). CDR3 size: 15 residues. The V gene lost 2 bases and the J gene lost 2 bases, with 15 bases spanning the gap. The V gene's germline CDR1 is SQVTM and CDR2 ANQGSEA. The CDR3 bases are TGCAGCGTTGAAAAGGTGGTCAGGGGCAACTATGGCTACACCTTC. This sequence encodes CSVEKVVRGNYGYTF.

The CDR3 region has the DNA TGTGCCAGCAGCTTAGGAACTAGCAACGAGCAGTACTTC. This sequence encodes CASSLGTSNEQYF. The chain recombines TRBV7-2 with TRBJ2-7; the D gene is possibly TRBD2 (6 bases). V lost 1 base to trimming and J lost 5 bases, with 9 bases between them. This CDR3 has 13 amino acids. Germline values: CDR1 SGHTA, CDR2 FQGNSA.

This clone was recorded once. The V and J genes are TRBV29-1 and TRBJ2-5; the D gene is possibly TRBD1 (6 bases). V lost 5 bases and J lost 3, with 16 bases in between. From germline, CDR1 is SQVTM and CDR2 ANQGSEA. The CDR3 spans 14 residues. The CDR3 nucleotides are TGCAGCGTTCCACGGGACAATCGAGAAGAGACCCAGTACTTC. The encoded protein is CSVPRDNREETQYF.